This T cell receptor (beta chain) appears in the sequencing data of a study of blood T cell repertoires in COVID-19. Study-level background: From the United States, Italy and Spain came samples of acute and convalescent COVID-19. Nucleic acid was either cDNA or gDNA, and it came from T cells, B-cell-depleted T cells, or PBMCs.

Original processing methods: The authors estimated nucleated cell counts from reference gene primer amplification. Some clones are missing from TCRdb's copy, which holds only in-frame ones; the method was immunoSEQ multiplex PCR. The DNA gave D and trimming, while V, J and clone size come from that table. This sample has 41,000 or so clones, with 70% to 90% found just once. The germline gives CDR1 KGHSH, CDR2 LQKENI. The CDR3 covers 12 residues. Trimming left V 0 bases short and J 4 bases short, with 4 bases between. Input material: peripheral blood. The receptor comes from a man in his 60s with acute or convalescent COVID-19. The V call is TRBV18, the J call TRBJ2-7; D unclear. The CDR3 sequence: CASSPPSYEQYF. The CDR3 nucleotides read TGTGCCAGCTCACCACCGTCTTACGAGCAGTACTTC.